The entry below describes one T cell receptor (beta chain). Its antigen is unidentified. The entry originates in a study of brain T cells in children with intractable seizures. Study outcomes and limitations: Viral specificity was inferred only from CDR3 similarity; HCMV serostatus was unknown. Pre- and post-surgery blood differed in depth, so pre-surgery absences may be undersampling.

Only cases whose brain tissue showed the highest T cell transcript signatures were sequenced. TCRdb's table, derived via immunoSEQ multiplex PCR, lists solely in-frame clones and lacks some. The table has 80,000 or so clones, around 91% seen once. This CDR3 contains 13 residues. Germline CDR1 MGHDK, CDR2 SYGVNS. The V gene end was trimmed by 5 bases and the J gene end by 10 bases; junction bases not matched to a gene: 3. The input for sequencing was peripheral blood, taken at surgery. The chain links TRBV25-1 to TRBJ1-6; 9 nucleotides line up with TRBD1. The TCR originated in a girl aged 2-10 years with Rasmussen encephalitis and intractable seizures. Here the CDR3 reads CASSLTGGSPLHF. CDR3 nucleotide sequence: TGTGCCAGCAGTCTCACAGGGGGCTCACCCCTCCACTTT.